These 11 T cell receptor beta chains came from one sample sequenced in a study of identical twins. TCRdb processed the 5' RACE reads anew with MiXCR; each CDR3 protein has one entry. Seen here are some 900,000 distinct CDR3 sequences, 10% to 15% observed once, and the top ten hold around 1.6%. The sample also formed part of further work on yellow fever vaccine responses in identical twins.

The sequenced material came from PBMCs. The receptors were gathered from a woman between 18 and 30 years old in good health.

The chain combines TRBV4-2 with TRBJ2-1; the D call may be TRBD1 or TRBD2 (5 bases each). Looked up from germline, CDR1 is LGHNA and CDR2 is YNFKEQ. V was trimmed by 0 bases and J by 3 bases, leaving 15 bases between them. This CDR3 is 17 amino acids long. The CDR3: CASSQDRPGAGYNEQFF. The CDR3 region has the DNA TGTGCCAGCAGCCAAGATCGGCCCGGGGCCGGCTACAATGAGCAGTTCTTC.

This clonotype has only a few counts. The rearrangement uses TRBV29-1 and TRBJ2-3; 7 nucleotides line up with TRBD1. J was trimmed by 0 bases and V by 6 bases; bases with no gene match: 6. CDR1 SQVTM and CDR2 ANQGSEA come from the germline V gene. The CDR3 length is 14 residues. Here the CDR3 reads CSVQKGASTDTQYF. CDR3 nucleotide sequence: TGCAGCGTACAAAAGGGGGCTAGCACAGATACGCAGTATTTT.

The chain combines TRBV29-1 with TRBJ2-3, with a possible D match to TRBD2 (6 bases). This CDR3 spans 18 amino acids. Germline loops: CDR1 SQVTM, CDR2 ANQGSEA. Trimming pared 0 bases from V and 3 bases from J, leaving 22 bases between. The CDR3 protein is CSVEDRPGVFLKTDTQYF. The CDR3 bases are TGCAGCGTTGAAGATCGGCCGGGGGTGTTTCTAAAGACAGATACGCAGTATTTT.

The table lists this clonotype with a few counts. The chain joins TRBV21-1 to TRBJ2-7. TRBV21-1 is labeled a pseudogene. CDR3 length equals 15 residues. Written as DNA, the CDR3 is TGTGCCAGCAGGTTGCTGTACCCACTCGACTACGAGCAGTACTTC. It specifies CASRLLYPLDYEQYF.

The gene calls are TRBV2 and TRBJ2-3; D might be TRBD2 (5 bases). V lost 4 bases and J 1 base, leaving 15 bases between the germline ends. Per germline, CDR1 SNHLY and CDR2 FYNNEI. The CDR3 contains 16 residues. CDR3 nucleotides: TGTGCCAGCAGTGGCAACCTCCTGAGGGGCACAGATACGCAGTATTTT. This gives the protein CASSGNLLRGTDTQYF.

In this sample, this clonotype turned up a few times. The rearrangement links TRBV3-1 to TRBJ2-7; perhaps TRBD2 as D (5 bases). The germline CDR1 and CDR2 sequences are LGHDT and YNNKEL (reference sequence). This CDR3 is 13 amino acids long. V lost 4 bases and J lost 3, with 10 bases in between. This chain's CDR3 is CASSRTDYYEQYF. The CDR3 bases are TGTGCCAGCAGCCGGACTGATTACTACGAGCAGTACTTC.

The genes are TRBV29-1 and TRBJ2-2, with 7 bases that match TRBD2. Germline V gene sequence: CDR1 SQVTM, CDR2 ANQGSEA. With V trimmed by 8 bases and J by 4 bases, 13 bases remained unmatched. The CDR3 runs 15 residues. This CDR3 reads CSPGTILSCTGELFF. CDR3 DNA: TGCAGCCCGGGGACTATCCTTTCGTGCACCGGGGAGCTGTTTTTT.

This clonotype was seen many times. The rearrangement joins TRBV10-3 to TRBJ2-3; D not certain. The CDR3 is 12 residues long. Germline V gene data show CDR1 as ENHRY and CDR2 as SYGVKD. The germline V and J ends were trimmed by 3 bases and 5 bases, with 6 bases remaining between them. The CDR3: CAISDTGDTQYF. The CDR3 coding sequence is TGTGCCATCAGTGACACGGGAGATACGCAGTATTTT.

This clonotype appeared a few times. This CDR3 is CAKNRGAVHEQYF. DNA for the CDR3: TGTGCCAAGAACAGGGGCGCAGTCCACGAGCAGTACTTC. V usage is TRBV9 and J usage is TRBJ2-7; 7 nucleotides match TRBD1. The J segment lost 5 bases and the V segment lost 9 bases, leaving 11 bases of the junction unmatched. In germline, CDR1 is SGDLS, CDR2 YYNGEE. The length of the CDR3 is 13 residues.

This clonotype has a handful of counts. This chain links TRBV29-1 with TRBJ1-1, with D possibly TRBD1 on 6 matching bases. Trimming stripped 5 bases from V and 1 base from J, with 17 bases between. Germline V gene lookup returns CDR1 SQVTM and CDR2 ANQGSEA. The CDR3 runs 15 residues. The CDR3 region has the DNA TGCAGCGTTAACGGGATAGTGGGGGCGAACACTGAAGCTTTCTTT. It yields the protein CSVNGIVGANTEAFF.

This clonotype came up a few times. This sequence joins TRBV7-6 and TRBJ2-3, with D perhaps TRBD1 (6 bases). Trimming shortened V by 5 bases and J by 3 bases, and 18 bases separated the two germline ends. The CDR3 consists of 16 residues. Per germline, CDR1 SGHVS and CDR2 FNYEAQ. In nucleotides, the CDR3 is TGTGCCAGCAGCACATTACTTACAGGGACAACAGATACGCAGTATTTT. Encoded protein: CASSTLLTGTTDTQYF.